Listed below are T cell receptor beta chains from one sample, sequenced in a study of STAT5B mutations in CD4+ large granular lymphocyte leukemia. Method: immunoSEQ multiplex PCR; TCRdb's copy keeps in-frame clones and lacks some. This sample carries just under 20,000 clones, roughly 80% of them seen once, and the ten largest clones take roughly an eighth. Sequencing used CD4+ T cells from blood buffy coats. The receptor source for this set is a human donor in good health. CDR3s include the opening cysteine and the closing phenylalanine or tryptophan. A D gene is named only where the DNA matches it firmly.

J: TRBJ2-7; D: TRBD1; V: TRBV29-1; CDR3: CSVTPPTGGYEQYF
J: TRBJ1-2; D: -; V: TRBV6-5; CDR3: CASSYGKGGYTF
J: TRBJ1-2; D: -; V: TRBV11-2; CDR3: CASRFIGDYVNGYTF
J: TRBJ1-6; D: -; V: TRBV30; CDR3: CAWSSGPMGSPLHF
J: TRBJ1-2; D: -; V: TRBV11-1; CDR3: CASSLAPALGDYGYTF
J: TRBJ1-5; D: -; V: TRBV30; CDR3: CAWSSGIRNQPQHF
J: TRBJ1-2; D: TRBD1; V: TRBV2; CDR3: CASSVPATGTGSYGYTF
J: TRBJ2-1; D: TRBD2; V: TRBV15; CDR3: CATSREKAGAWSEQFF
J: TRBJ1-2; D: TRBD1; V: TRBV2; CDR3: CASSDDRGKYGYTF
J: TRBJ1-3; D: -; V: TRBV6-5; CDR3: CASSPPGGPGNTIYF
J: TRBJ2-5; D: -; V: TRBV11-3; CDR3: CAPSRSAGFETQYF
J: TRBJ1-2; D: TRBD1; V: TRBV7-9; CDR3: CASSLRTGANDPANYGYTF
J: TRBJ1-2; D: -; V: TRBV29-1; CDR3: CSVDVMGARSAF
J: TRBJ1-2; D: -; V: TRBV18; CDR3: CASSSRTAVYGYTF
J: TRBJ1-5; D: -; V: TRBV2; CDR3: CASSESIGAFPQHF
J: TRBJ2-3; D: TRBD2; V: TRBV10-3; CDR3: CAISQTSGSTDTQYF
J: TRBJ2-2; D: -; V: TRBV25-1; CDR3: CASRNERNTGELFF
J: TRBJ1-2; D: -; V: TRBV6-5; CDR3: CASSLGRSFNYGYTF
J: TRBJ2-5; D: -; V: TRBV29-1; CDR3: CSDEGGGETQYF
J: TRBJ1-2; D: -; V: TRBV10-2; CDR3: CASSVNLHYGYTF
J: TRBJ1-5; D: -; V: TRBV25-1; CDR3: CASSSQGSREPQHF
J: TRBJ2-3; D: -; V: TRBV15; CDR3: CATSRGTGGGTDTQYF
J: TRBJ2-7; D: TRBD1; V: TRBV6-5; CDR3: CASSPRTGAREQYF
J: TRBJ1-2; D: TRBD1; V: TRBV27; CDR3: CASGGQGSGYGYTF
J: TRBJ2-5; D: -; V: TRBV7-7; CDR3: CASSLQGVQETQYF
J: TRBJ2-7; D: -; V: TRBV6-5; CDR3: CASSRPGLPAEQYF